A single sample gave rise to the 5 T cell receptor beta chains below, sequenced in a study of blood T cell repertoires in COVID-19. TCRdb keeps only in-frame clones here, not all; method: immunoSEQ multiplex PCR. The sample consists of 250,000 to 300,000 clones, more than 85% of them appearing once. The source material was peripheral blood. The receptors shown here come from a man in his late teens or twenties with active or convalescent COVID-19.

The V call is TRBV7-2, the J call TRBJ1-3; D is undetermined. This CDR3 has 14 residues. Germline V gene lookup returns CDR1 SGHTA and CDR2 FQGNSA. Between the trimmed V and J ends, which lost 8 bases and 4 bases, there was a span of 15 bases. CDR3 bases: TGTGCCAGCCGGGCAGGACTCGTGGGAAACACCATATATTTT. Encoded protein: CASRAGLVGNTIYF.

The rearrangement links TRBV3-1 (or the pseudogene TRBV3-2) to TRBJ2-7; tentative D call: TRBD1 (5 bases). V lost 6 bases and J 3 bases, leaving 9 bases between the germline ends. The CDR3 extends over 12 amino acids. CDR1 and CDR2 from the germline V gene are LGHDT and YNNKEL (reference sequence). For the CDR3, the DNA is TGTGCCAGCAGAAACGACAGCTACGAGCAGTACTTC. This codes for CASRNDSYEQYF.

The chain couples TRBV4-1 to TRBJ1-1, with D tentatively TRBD1 (5 bases). This CDR3 comprises 17 residues. Trimming stripped 5 bases from V and 2 bases from J, with 21 bases between. Germline CDR1 reads MGHRA; CDR2 reads YSYEKL. The CDR3 here is CASSWEEERRVNTEAFF. For the CDR3, the DNA is TGCGCCAGCAGCTGGGAAGAGGAACGCAGGGTCAACACTGAAGCTTTCTTT.

This clone was seen only once. This rearrangement joins TRBV24-1 to TRBJ2-3, with TRBD2 identical over 8 bases. The CDR3 totals 18 residues. Per germline, CDR1 KGHDR and CDR2 SFDVKD. Germline trimming cut 3 bases from V and 6 bases from J; bases unmatched to any gene: 16. The CDR3 DNA sequence: TGTGCCACCAGTGATGGACGGCGGGGGGCCACGGTATTGGATACGCAGTATTTT. Its translation: CATSDGRRGATVLDTQYF.

The V call is TRBV2, the J call TRBJ2-1, with 14 bases aligning to TRBD2. From germline, CDR1 is SNHLY and CDR2 FYNNEI. V trimming: 8 bases; J trimming: 7 bases; junction bases outside the gene matches: 4. The CDR3 consists of 14 residues. The CDR3 nucleotides read TGTGCCAGCCGGACTAGCGGGGGGAGAAATGAGCAGTTCTTC. Protein sequence: CASRTSGGRNEQFF.